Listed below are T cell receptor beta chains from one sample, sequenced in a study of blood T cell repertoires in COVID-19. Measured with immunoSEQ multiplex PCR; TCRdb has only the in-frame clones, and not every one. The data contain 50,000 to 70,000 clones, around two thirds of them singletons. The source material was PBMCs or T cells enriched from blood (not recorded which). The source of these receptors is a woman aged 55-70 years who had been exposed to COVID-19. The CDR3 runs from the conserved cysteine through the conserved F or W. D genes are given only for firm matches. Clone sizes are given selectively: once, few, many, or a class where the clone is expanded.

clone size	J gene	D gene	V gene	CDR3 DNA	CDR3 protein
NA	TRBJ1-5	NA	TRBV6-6	TGTGCCAGCAGTCGAGGTACAGGCTCACACAATCAGCCCCAGCATTTT	CASSRGTGSHNQPQHF
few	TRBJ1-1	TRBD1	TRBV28	TGTGCCAGCAGTTCCCTGTCTTCAACAGGGGGGAACACTGAAGCTTTCTTT	CASSSLSSTGGNTEAFF
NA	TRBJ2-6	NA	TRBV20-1	TGCAGTGCTAGAGGACCGGAGATGACTTTC	CSARGPEMTF
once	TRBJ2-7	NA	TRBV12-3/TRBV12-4	TGTGCCAGCAGTTTAGGCGTCATCTACGAGCAGTACTTC	CASSLGVIYEQYF
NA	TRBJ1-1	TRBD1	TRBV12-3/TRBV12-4	TGTGCCAGCAGGCGTACAGGGGGCACTGAAGCTTTCTTT	CASRRTGGTEAFF
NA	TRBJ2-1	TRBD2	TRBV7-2	TGTGCCAGCGGGACTAGCGGGAGGAAGTTCTTC	CASGTSGRKFF
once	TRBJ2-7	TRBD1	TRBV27	TGTGCCAGCAGCCTTAGACAGGGGGCCACGTACGAGCAGTACTTC	CASSLRQGATYEQYF
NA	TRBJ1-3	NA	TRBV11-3	TGTGCCAGCAGCTTATCAGGGTCTGGAAACACCATATATTTT	CASSLSGSGNTIYF
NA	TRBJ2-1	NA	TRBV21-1	TGTGCCAGCAGCTACCGGGACAGGGAGGATGAGCAGTTCTTC	CASSYRDREDEQFF
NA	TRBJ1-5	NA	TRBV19	TGTGCCAGTAGTATTAAGTCCGGGATGAGCAATCAGCCCCAGCATTTT	CASSIKSGMSNQPQHF
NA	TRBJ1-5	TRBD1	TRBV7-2	TGTGCCAGCAGCATATCAGGGGGAGATCAGCCCCAGCATTTT	CASSISGGDQPQHF
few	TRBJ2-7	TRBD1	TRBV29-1	TGCAGCGTGAAGACAGGGGTCGAGCAGTACTTC	CSVKTGVEQYF
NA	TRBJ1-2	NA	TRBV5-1	TGCGCCACCTCGACAGGCCCCACGGATGGCTACACCTTC	CATSTGPTDGYTF
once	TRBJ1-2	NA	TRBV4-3	TGCGCCAGCAGCCAAGTATCTACAGGGTTTTACTATGGCTACACCTTC	CASSQVSTGFYYGYTF
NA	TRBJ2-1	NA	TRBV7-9	TGTGCCAGCCGCGGGATGTCCCTATTCAATGAGCAGTTCTTC	CASRGMSLFNEQFF
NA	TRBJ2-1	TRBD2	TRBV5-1	TGCGCCAGCAGCGGAACTAGCGGGAGTGGTCATGAGCAGTTCTTC	CASSGTSGSGHEQFF